This TCR beta chain stems from a study of T cells in localized non-small cell lung cancer. Germline V gene lookup returns CDR1 SGHRS and CDR2 YFSETQ. Deletions cut 5 bases from V and 1 base from J, with 9 bases between. The CDR3 covers 13 residues. Study conclusions and caveats: Uninvolved adjacent lung, not tumor, had the highest T cell clonality. A denser population of T cells in blood accompanied longer overall survival.

With respect to this clone: Its target is not known.

Only in-frame clones appear in the TCRdb table, and some are missing; sequencing was by immunoSEQ multiplex PCR. This table holds almost 20,000 clones, over 75% found once. The receptor comes from a man aged 35-69 years with stage I lung adenocarcinoma. This sample comprised peripheral blood, obtained before any cancer treatment. V and J are TRBV5-1 and TRBJ1-2; no reliable D call. The CDR3 is CASSPDLNYGYTF. The DNA of the CDR3 is TGCGCCAGCAGTCCGGATCTTAACTATGGCTACACCTTC.